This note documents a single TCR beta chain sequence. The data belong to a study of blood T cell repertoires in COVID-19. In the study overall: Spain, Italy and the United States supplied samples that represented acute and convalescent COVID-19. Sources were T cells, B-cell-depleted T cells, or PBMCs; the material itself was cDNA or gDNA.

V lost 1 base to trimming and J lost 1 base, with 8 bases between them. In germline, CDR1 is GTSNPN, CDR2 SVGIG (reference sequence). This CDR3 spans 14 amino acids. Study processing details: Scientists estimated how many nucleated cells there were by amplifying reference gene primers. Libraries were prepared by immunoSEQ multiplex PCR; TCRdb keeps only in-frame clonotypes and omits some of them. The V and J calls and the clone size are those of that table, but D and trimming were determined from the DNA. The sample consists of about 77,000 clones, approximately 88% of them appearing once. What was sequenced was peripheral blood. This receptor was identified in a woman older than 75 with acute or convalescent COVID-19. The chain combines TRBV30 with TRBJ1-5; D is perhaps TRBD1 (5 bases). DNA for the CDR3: TGTGCCTGGAGTGAGGGGATAAGCAATCAGCCCCAGCATTTT. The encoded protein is CAWSEGISNQPQHF.